The source of this TCR beta chain is a study of blood T cell repertoires in COVID-19. As originally analysed: The authors estimated nucleated cell counts from reference gene primer amplification. Produced via immunoSEQ multiplex PCR; TCRdb's table is partial and in-frame only. V and J calls and clone size are as listed in that table; D and trimming were resolved from the DNA. The table records about 130,000 clones, around 83% of them present only once. Participant age was roughly 18 to 95 years, and participants resided in about two dozen US areas. Participant-reported clinical history was the basis for cohort assignment. Before being deemed recovered, Cohort 3 donors had two negative PCRs, clearance, or symptom resolution. This CDR3 contains 13 residues. Per germline, CDR1 SGHTS and CDR2 YDEGEE. The V gene lost 3 bases and the J gene lost 4 bases, with 8 bases spanning the gap.

The source of this sequence is a young man who had recovered from COVID-19. The chain uses TRBV5-8 and TRBJ1-5; D call uncertain. The sequenced sample was PBMCs or T cells enriched from blood (not recorded which). The CDR3 DNA reads TGTGCCAGCAGCTCTACAGCTAATCAGCCCCAGCATTTT. This translates into CASSSTANQPQHF.